Listed below are T cell receptor beta chains from one sample, sequenced in a study of technical replicates of blood from a handful of donors. Only in-frame clones appear in the TCRdb table, and some are missing; sequencing was by immunoSEQ multiplex PCR. The table includes more than 95,000 clones, 95% detected once. Sequencing was done on a sample of T cells isolated from PBMCs. The source of these receptors is a human donor in good health. The CDR3 runs from the conserved cysteine through the conserved F or W. The order of the fields is V gene, clone size, D gene, J gene, CDR3 DNA, CDR3 protein. The D gene is left open where the match is weak. Part of the rows lack a size; the others show once, few, many or a class for expanded clones.

>TRBV29-1|NA|NA|TRBJ2-5
TGCAGCGTTTATTACAGATACCAAGAGACCCAGTACTTC
CSVYYRYQETQYF
>TRBV2|NA|NA|TRBJ2-5
TGTGCCAGCAGCCGAGACGGGTACCAAGAGACCCAGTACTTC
CASSRDGYQETQYF
>TRBV27|once|NA|TRBJ2-1
TGTGCCAGCAGTCCCGGAGACTACAATGAGCAGTTCTTC
CASSPGDYNEQFF
>TRBV7-9|NA|TRBD1|TRBJ1-1
TGTGCCAGCAGCCCAAAGGACAGGGGCACTGAAGCTTTCTTT
CASSPKDRGTEAFF
>TRBV7-9|NA|TRBD1|TRBJ1-2
TGTGCCAGCAGCCTCGGACAGGGGGCATTAGGCTACACCTTC
CASSLGQGALGYTF
>TRBV2|NA|NA|TRBJ2-5
TGTGCCAGCAGAGAGACAGCTCGCGAGACCCAGTACTTC
CASRETARETQYF
>TRBV27|NA|NA|TRBJ1-5
TGTGCCAGCAGTTTGACTGTTGGCAATCAGCCCCAGCATTTT
CASSLTVGNQPQHF
>TRBV19|NA|NA|TRBJ1-2
TGTGCCAGTAGTCAGAGGACAGCAGATGGCTACACCTTC
CASSQRTADGYTF
>TRBV25-1|NA|NA|TRBJ2-1
TGTGCCAGCAGTGAAAGAGTGAGGGATGAGCAGTTCTTC
CASSERVRDEQFF
>TRBV27|NA|TRBD2|TRBJ2-2
TGTGCCAGCCGACTAGCGGGGGGTCCAAGTTCCGGGGAGCTGTTTTTT
CASRLAGGPSSGELFF
>TRBV7-9|NA|TRBD1|TRBJ1-2
TGTGCCAGCAGCTTAGATACAGGGGGATCGATAGCTGGCTACACCTTC
CASSLDTGGSIAGYTF
>TRBV5-1|NA|TRBD1|TRBJ2-1
TGCGCCAGCAGCTTGGATTACAGGGGTTCCTTGGCCTACAATGAGCAGTTCTTC
CASSLDYRGSLAYNEQFF
>TRBV29-1|NA|TRBD2|TRBJ2-1
TGCAGCGTTGTTCCCGGGACTAGCGGGAGCGGGTCCTACAATGAGCAGTTCTTC
CSVVPGTSGSGSYNEQFF
>TRBV6-4|NA|TRBD1|TRBJ2-2
TGTGCCAGCAGTGACTCGATTACAGGGGGCGCGGTCACCGGGGAGCTGTTTTTT
CASSDSITGGAVTGELFF
>TRBV13|NA|TRBD1|TRBJ2-3
TGTGCCAGCAGCTCTTACCAGGGGGTTGGTACGCAGTATTTT
CASSSYQGVGTQYF
>TRBV18|NA|TRBD1|TRBJ2-7
TGTGCCAGCTCACCACCCGGACAGGGACGGGAGCAGTACTTC
CASSPPGQGREQYF